This T cell receptor (beta chain) was captured by sequencing in a study of cytomegalovirus exposure and HLA in healthy donors. As for the study in general: A data release that came early held approximately 85 million unique TCRs from HLA-typed donors.

CDR1 is SGHVS and CDR2 is FQNEAQ in the germline V gene. CDR3 length: 19 amino acids. Unmatched junction bases numbered 13, after V lost 1 base and J lost 1 base. Amplification used 60 Vbeta primers and 13 Jbeta primers. Method: immunoSEQ multiplex PCR; TCRdb's copy keeps in-frame clones and lacks some. Its table records some 160,000 clones. As to this clone: Its antigen is undetermined.

General observations from the study: Later on, a genetic analysis was performed. It linked a missense variant in DCLRE1C with V- and J-gene trimming of TCR beta.

This chain uses TRBV7-8 with TRBJ1-5; 7 bases map to TRBD1. Input material: PBMCs. The clonotype was recovered from a man aged 25-45 years in good health and CMV-seronegative. CDR3 DNA sequence: TGTGCCAGCAGCTTAGACGCAGGGGGTACATTCGGGAGCAATCAGCCCCAGCATTTT. This gives the protein CASSLDAGGTFGSNQPQHF.